These 6 T cell receptor beta chains share one sample of origin, sequenced in a study of CD8+ T cells in alopecia areata. Investigators isolated RNA and reverse transcribed it into cDNA to act as the sequencing template. Generated by immunoSEQ multiplex PCR, the TCRdb table keeps only in-frame clones and is missing some. The table has about 130,000 clones, 58% seen once. Material: CD4+ T cells sorted from blood, obtained at week 0. The receptors come from a human donor with alopecia areata.

The chain uses TRBV28 and TRBJ2-3; the D gene is possibly TRBD1 (5 bases). The CDR3 covers 15 residues. Between the trimmed V and J ends, which lost 3 bases and 1 base, there was a span of 11 bases. In germline, CDR1 is MDHEN, CDR2 SYDVKM. Written as DNA, the CDR3 is TGTGCCAGCAGTTTTTGGACATCGGGCACAGATACGCAGTATTTT. Translated, it gives CASSFWTSGTDTQYF.

The chain has TRBV30 and TRBJ1-2; D unresolved. Trimming took off 1 base at V and 6 bases at J, with 9 bases between the two ends. The CDR3 has 12 amino acids. Looked up from germline, CDR1 is GTSNPN and CDR2 is SVGIG (reference sequence). The CDR3 loop reads CAWSADIDGYTF. For the CDR3, the DNA is TGTGCCTGGAGTGCCGACATTGATGGCTACACCTTC.

The V call is TRBV27, the J call TRBJ2-5; D possibly matches TRBD1 or TRBD2 (6 bases each). Germline V gene lookup returns CDR1 MNHEY and CDR2 SMNVEV (reference sequence). There are 17 residues in the CDR3. The germline V and J ends were trimmed by 2 bases and 2 bases, with 18 bases remaining between them. This CDR3 reads CASSLRRRGGKQETQYF. CDR3 DNA: TGTGCCAGCAGTTTACGTCGCAGGGGAGGCAAGCAAGAGACCCAGTACTTC.

V gene TRBV5-4 combines with J gene TRBJ2-1; D not certain. Trimming shortened V by 4 bases and J by 0 bases, and 5 bases separated the two germline ends. From germline, CDR1 is SGHNT and CDR2 YYREEE (reference sequence). The CDR3 sequence is 13 residues long. CDR3: CASSPSSYNEQFF. CDR3 nucleotide sequence: TGTGCCAGCAGCCCTAGCTCCTACAATGAGCAGTTCTTC.

V usage is TRBV19 and J usage is TRBJ2-5, with 12 bases matching TRBD2. The trim removed 5 bases at V and 7 bases at J, leaving 2 bases unmatched. CDR1 is LNHDA and CDR2 is SQIVND in the germline V gene (reference sequence). There are 13 residues in the CDR3. The DNA for the CDR3 is TGTGCCAGTAGTGAGACTAGCGGGAGGACCCAGTACTTC. This sequence encodes CASSETSGRTQYF.

This chain links TRBV4-1 with TRBJ2-3; TRBD1 matches 9 bases. The CDR3 spans 17 residues. Unmatched junction bases numbered 8, after V lost 4 bases and J lost 0 bases. In germline, CDR1 is MGHRA, CDR2 YSYEKL. CDR3 nucleotides: TGCGCCAGCAGCCTAGATGGACAGGGGATGAGCACAGATACGCAGTATTTT. Translated: CASSLDGQGMSTDTQYF.